This is a list of T cell receptor beta chains from one sample in a study of identical twins. TCRdb reprocessed the 5' RACE reads via MiXCR and lists one record per CDR3 protein. The table has 350,000 to 450,000 distinct CDR3 sequences, roughly 20% seen once; the top ten hold roughly 12%. Sequencing was performed on naive T cells sorted from blood. All receptors come from a man aged 45-65 years in good health. Both conserved end residues are part of each CDR3. The order of the fields is D gene, clone size, V gene, J gene, CDR3 protein, CDR3 DNA. D genes are given only for firm matches. Size values are once, few and many counts, or a class for expanded clones, and some rows have none.

>NA|few|TRBV10-3|TRBJ1-2
CAISDGRVSYGYTF
TGTGCCATCAGTGACGGCAGGGTTAGCTATGGCTACACCTTC
>NA|few|TRBV5-6|TRBJ1-2
CASSSRGAGQIYGYTF
TGTGCCAGCAGCTCCCGAGGGGCCGGACAGATCTATGGCTACACCTTC
>NA|NA|TRBV29-1|TRBJ2-5
CSVERPGEVAETQYF
TGCAGCGTTGAACGCCCGGGGGAAGTGGCAGAGACCCAGTACTTC
>NA|NA|TRBV13|TRBJ2-2
CASSLVPRANTGELFF
TGTGCCAGCAGCTTAGTTCCCCGCGCGAACACCGGGGAGCTGTTTTTT
>TRBD2|NA|TRBV12-3/TRBV12-4|TRBJ2-3
CAGGVSVDTDTQYF
TGCGCGGGAGGGGTTTCGGTTGACACAGATACGCAGTATTTT
>TRBD2|many|TRBV5-1|TRBJ2-3
CASSLIGLAGGKEDTQYF
TGCGCCAGCAGCTTAATAGGACTAGCGGGGGGGAAAGAAGATACGCAGTATTTT
>NA|many|TRBV5-1|TRBJ1-4
CASSLLGNQGWTTNEKLFF
TGCGCCAGCAGCTTGTTGGGGAATCAGGGCTGGACAACTAATGAAAAACTGTTTTTT
>NA|few|TRBV10-2|TRBJ2-7
CASSESGPLYEQYF
TGCGCCAGCAGTGAGTCGGGGCCCCTCTACGAGCAGTACTTC
>NA|NA|TRBV7-2|TRBJ2-3
CASSLAMRAQYF
TGTGCCAGCAGCTTAGCTATGCGGGCGCAGTATTTT
>NA|many|TRBV28|TRBJ1-5
CASSLLGLRVNQPQHF
TGTGCCAGCAGTTTATTGGGGTTAAGGGTCAATCAGCCCCAGCATTTT
>NA|NA|TRBV10-3|TRBJ2-1
CATRNVSSEQFF
TGTGCCACCCGGAACGTTAGCAGTGAGCAGTTCTTC
>TRBD1|few|TRBV4-3|TRBJ1-1
CASSQDTGVTEAFF
TGCGCCAGCAGCCAGGACACAGGGGTAACTGAAGCTTTCTTT
>NA|NA|TRBV20-1|TRBJ2-1
CSAGELGGHNEQFF
TGCAGTGCTGGCGAACTTGGGGGACACAATGAGCAGTTCTTC
>NA|once|TRBV4-3|TRBJ1-6
CASSQDSGLNSPLHF
TGCGCCAGCAGCCAAGATAGCGGGCTAAATTCACCCCTCCACTTT
>NA|NA|TRBV7-2|TRBJ2-2
CASSPHMSTGELFF
TGTGCCAGCAGCCCCCATATGAGCACCGGGGAGCTGTTTTTT
>NA|NA|TRBV6-2/TRBV6-3|TRBJ1-1
CASSRPGLLPEAFF
TGTGCCAGCAGTAGGCCGGGACTTTTGCCTGAAGCTTTCTTT
>TRBD1|many|TRBV5-1|TRBJ2-1
CASSLMTGSYNEQFF
TGCGCCAGCAGCCTAATGACAGGGAGCTACAATGAGCAGTTCTTC
>NA|few|TRBV24-1|TRBJ1-1
CATSRTSENTEAFF
TGTGCCACCTCCCGGACGAGTGAGAACACTGAAGCTTTCTTT
>NA|NA|TRBV27|TRBJ2-7
CASSFSRQAYPYEQYF
TGTGCCAGCAGTTTCTCCCGACAGGCCTACCCCTACGAGCAGTACTTC
>NA|many|TRBV7-9|TRBJ1-2
CASSLSYGSNYGYTF
TGTGCCAGCAGCTTATCCTACGGATCTAACTATGGCTACACCTTC
>NA|NA|TRBV3-1|TRBJ2-3
CASSQTPPDTQYF
TGTGCCAGCAGCCAAACCCCTCCAGATACGCAGTATTTT
>NA|few|TRBV5-4|TRBJ2-2
CASSLISQQLTGELFF
TGTGCCAGCAGCTTGATATCCCAACAACTCACCGGGGAGCTGTTTTTT
>TRBD1|many|TRBV6-5|TRBJ2-2
CASSSTGTGDIGELFF
TGTGCCAGCAGTTCCACCGGGACAGGGGATATCGGGGAGCTGTTTTTT
>NA|few|TRBV6-1|TRBJ1-1
CASSEVWGRERNTEAFF
TGTGCCAGCAGTGAAGTTTGGGGCAGGGAGAGGAACACTGAAGCTTTCTTT
>TRBD2|NA|TRBV12-3/TRBV12-4|TRBJ2-7
CASSAPAGVSYEQYF
TGTGCCAGCAGTGCGCCAGCGGGAGTAAGCTACGAGCAGTACTTC
>TRBD2|NA|TRBV10-3|TRBJ2-3
CAISDLAGGRGTDTQYF
TGTGCCATCAGTGACCTAGCGGGGGGGCGAGGCACAGATACGCAGTATTTT
>TRBD1|NA|TRBV29-1|TRBJ1-1
CSVDSGGPEAFF
TGCAGCGTTGACTCAGGGGGGCCCGAGGCTTTCTTT
>TRBD1|many|TRBV20-1|TRBJ1-1
CSVPRQGKTKAFF
TGCAGTGTCCCCCGACAGGGCAAAACCAAAGCTTTCTTT
>TRBD2|few|TRBV5-1|TRBJ2-1
CASRISGRTSDEQFF
TGCGCCAGCAGGATTAGCGGGAGAACGTCGGATGAGCAGTTCTTC
>NA|many|TRBV15|TRBJ2-6
CATGNKFSGANVLTF
TGTGCCACCGGGAACAAATTCTCTGGGGCCAACGTCCTGACTTTC
>NA|many|TRBV6-5|TRBJ2-1
CASSYREFSLFNEQFF
TGTGCCAGCAGTTACCGGGAGTTCTCCCTTTTCAATGAGCAGTTCTTC
>NA|NA|TRBV5-1|TRBJ2-7
CASSLGPGVSEQYF
TGCGCCAGCAGCTTAGGTCCAGGGGTAAGCGAGCAGTACTTC
>NA|once|TRBV2|TRBJ2-7
CASSNPVSSHEQYF
TGTGCCAGCAGTAACCCCGTGAGCAGTCACGAGCAGTACTTC
>TRBD1|NA|TRBV2|TRBJ1-1
CASRPTTGGVYTEAFF
TGTGCCAGCAGACCCACGACAGGGGGCGTCTACACTGAAGCTTTCTTT
>TRBD1|many|TRBV5-1|TRBJ2-2
CASGKDRANTGELFF
TGCGCCAGCGGCAAGGACAGGGCCAACACCGGGGAGCTGTTTTTT
>NA|many|TRBV20-1|TRBJ2-3
CSARAPRADTQYF
TGCAGTGCTAGGGCCCCCAGAGCAGATACGCAGTATTTT
>TRBD2|many|TRBV20-1|TRBJ2-1
CSAQSGTSSYNEQFF
TGCAGTGCTCAGTCCGGGACTAGCAGCTACAATGAGCAGTTCTTC
>NA|NA|TRBV4-3|TRBJ2-1
CASSQGVGTGQDEQFF
TGCGCCAGCAGCCAAGGGGTTGGGACCGGCCAGGATGAGCAGTTCTTC
>NA|NA|TRBV12-3/TRBV12-4|TRBJ1-6
CASRTGFSTLHF
TGTGCCAGCAGGACCGGGTTTAGCACCCTCCACTTT
>TRBD2|few|TRBV10-1|TRBJ2-5
CASSPGLAGDQETQYF
TGCGCCAGCAGTCCGGGACTAGCGGGGGATCAAGAGACCCAGTACTTC
>NA|NA|TRBV11-2|TRBJ2-1
CASSLVEGGGEQFF
TGTGCCAGCAGCTTAGTGGAAGGGGGTGGTGAGCAGTTCTTC
>NA|few|TRBV7-9|TRBJ1-4
CASSLDPGPGEKLFF
TGTGCCAGCAGCTTAGATCCGGGGCCAGGGGAAAAACTGTTTTTT
>TRBD1|few|TRBV29-1|TRBJ2-2
CSVDRGGRTGELFF
TGCAGCGTTGATCGAGGGGGCAGAACCGGGGAGCTGTTTTTT
>NA|NA|TRBV4-1|TRBJ2-7
CASSQDEKSSYEQYF
TGCGCCAGCAGCCAAGATGAGAAGAGCTCCTACGAGCAGTACTTC
>NA|once|TRBV7-9|TRBJ2-5
CASSLTKRTQYF
TGTGCCAGCAGCTTAACGAAGAGGACCCAGTACTTC
>NA|NA|TRBV18|TRBJ2-5
CASSPPGNWESTQYF
TGTGCCAGCTCACCACCCGGCAACTGGGAATCGACCCAGTACTTC
>NA|NA|TRBV20-1|TRBJ2-7
CSARDPRSTYEQYF
TGCAGTGCTAGAGATCCCAGGAGTACCTACGAGCAGTACTTC
>NA|few|TRBV29-1|TRBJ1-1
CSVDRGNTEAFF
TGCAGCGTTGACAGGGGGAACACTGAAGCTTTCTTT
>NA|many|TRBV12-3/TRBV12-4|TRBJ2-7
CASSLAMTDRRDEQYF
TGTGCCAGCAGTTTAGCCATGACGGACCGGCGGGACGAGCAGTACTTC
>TRBD2|NA|TRBV20-1|TRBJ2-1
CSAYASGRASNEQFF
TGCAGTGCTTACGCTAGCGGGAGGGCCTCAAATGAGCAGTTCTTC
>NA|few|TRBV6-2/TRBV6-3|TRBJ2-7
CASSYSPAVGSYEQYF
TGTGCCAGCAGTTACTCCCCAGCGGTGGGGTCCTACGAGCAGTACTTC